This T cell receptor beta chain was recorded in a study of identifying expanded T cells in peripheral blood. Points from the study as a whole: Over approximately two and four weeks, about 15 and 19 clones changed, versus 1.2 between replicates. Across healthy donors, higher total template counts meant significantly greater approximately two-week count variance.

During the collection period, no donor immune events like infections were recorded. In regard to this clone: Its antigen is not identified.

TCRdb's copy holds only in-frame clones and misses some; the assay was immunoSEQ multiplex PCR. The sample contains approximately 100,000 clones, 85% to 90% of which appear only once. Material for sequencing was blood. The clonotype originates from a person between 18 and 69 years old in good health.

CDR3 loop: CASSQDGSEAYNEQFF. Here the CDR3 DNA reads TGCGCCAGCAGCCAAGATGGGTCGGAAGCCTACAATGAGCAGTTCTTC. The rearrangement links TRBV4-3 to TRBJ2-1; D remains unclear. Trimming took 0 bases from V and 2 from J, leaving 11 bases between them. The V gene's germline CDR1 is LGHNA and CDR2 YSLEER. CDR3 length: 16 amino acids.